This TCR beta chain was sequenced during a study of blood T cell repertoires in COVID-19. Background on the study: PBMCs, B-cell-depleted T cells, or T cells were the source of the cDNA or gDNA that made up the material.

Germline lookup yields CDR1 SNHLY and CDR2 FYNNEI. V lost 9 bases and J 5 bases, leaving 26 bases between the germline ends. This CDR3 has 16 amino acids. Original analysis: Cell counts per sample came from amplifying reference gene primers. The protocol was immunoSEQ multiplex PCR, while the TCRdb copy is restricted to in-frame clones and leaves out a portion. The DNA was the basis for D and trimming; V, J and clone size are from that table. Here the sample spans around 240,000 clones, roughly nine tenths being singletons. Individuals drawn from some 25 US areas were roughly 18 to 95 years old. This TCR was sampled from a human donor in a cohort exposed to, infected with or recovered from COVID-19 (not recorded which). The donor label of this sample is uncertain. The chain joins TRBV2 to TRBJ2-7, with unresolved D. Sequenced input: PBMCs or T cells enriched from blood (not recorded which). CDR3 loop: CASFETLVAFRHEQYF. The CDR3 coding sequence is TGTGCCAGTTTCGAGACCTTAGTAGCCTTTCGGCACGAGCAGTACTTC.